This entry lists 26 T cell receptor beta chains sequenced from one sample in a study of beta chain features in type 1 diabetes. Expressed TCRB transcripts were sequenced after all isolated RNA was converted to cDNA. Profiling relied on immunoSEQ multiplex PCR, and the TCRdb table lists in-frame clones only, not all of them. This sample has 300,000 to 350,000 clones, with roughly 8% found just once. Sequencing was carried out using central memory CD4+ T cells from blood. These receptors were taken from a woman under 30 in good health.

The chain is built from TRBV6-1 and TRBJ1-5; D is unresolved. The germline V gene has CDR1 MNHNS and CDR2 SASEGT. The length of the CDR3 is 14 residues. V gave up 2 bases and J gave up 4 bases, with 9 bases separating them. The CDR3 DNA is TGTGCCAGCAGTGAATACCGGGAGAATCAGCCCCAGCATTTT. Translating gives CASSEYRENQPQHF.

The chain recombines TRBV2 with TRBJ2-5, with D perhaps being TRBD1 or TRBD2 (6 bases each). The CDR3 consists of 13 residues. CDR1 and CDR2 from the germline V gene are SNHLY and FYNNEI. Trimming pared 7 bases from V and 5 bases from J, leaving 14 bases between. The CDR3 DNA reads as TGTGCCAGCATTCCGACAGGAGGGGAGACCCAGTACTTC. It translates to CASIPTGGETQYF. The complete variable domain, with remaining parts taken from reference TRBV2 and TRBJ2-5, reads EPEVTQTPSHQVTQMGQEVILRCVPISNHLYFYWYRQILGQKVEFLVSFYNNEISEKSEIFDDQFSVERPDGSNFTLKIRSTKLEDSAMYFCASIPTGGETQYFGPGTRLLVL.

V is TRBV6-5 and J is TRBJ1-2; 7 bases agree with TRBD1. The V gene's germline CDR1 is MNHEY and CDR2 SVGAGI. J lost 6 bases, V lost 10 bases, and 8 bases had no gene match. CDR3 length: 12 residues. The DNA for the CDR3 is TGTGCCATCAAGAAACAGGGGCATGGCTACACCTTC. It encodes CAIKKQGHGYTF.

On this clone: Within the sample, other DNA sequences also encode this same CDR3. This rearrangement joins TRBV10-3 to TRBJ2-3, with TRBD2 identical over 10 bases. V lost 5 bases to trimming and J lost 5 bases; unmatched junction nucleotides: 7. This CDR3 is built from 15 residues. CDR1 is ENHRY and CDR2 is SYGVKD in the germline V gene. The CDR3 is CAISSSSGSGDTQYF. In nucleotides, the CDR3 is TGTGCCATCAGTAGTTCTAGCGGGAGTGGAGATACGCAGTATTTT.

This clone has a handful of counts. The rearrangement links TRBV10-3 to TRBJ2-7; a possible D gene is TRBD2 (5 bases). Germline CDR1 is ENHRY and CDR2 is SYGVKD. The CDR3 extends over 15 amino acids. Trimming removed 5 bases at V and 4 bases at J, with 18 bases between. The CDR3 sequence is CAISRSLGARYEQYF. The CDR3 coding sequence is TGTGCCATCAGTCGGTCGTTGGGAGCTAGATACGAGCAGTACTTC.

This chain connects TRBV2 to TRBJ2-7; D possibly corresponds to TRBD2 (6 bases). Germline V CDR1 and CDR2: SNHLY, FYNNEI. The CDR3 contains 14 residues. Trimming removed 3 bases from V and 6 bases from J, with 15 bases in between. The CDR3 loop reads CASSDGGPRGEQYF. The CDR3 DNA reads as TGTGCCAGCAGTGACGGGGGACCCCGAGGCGAGCAGTACTTC.

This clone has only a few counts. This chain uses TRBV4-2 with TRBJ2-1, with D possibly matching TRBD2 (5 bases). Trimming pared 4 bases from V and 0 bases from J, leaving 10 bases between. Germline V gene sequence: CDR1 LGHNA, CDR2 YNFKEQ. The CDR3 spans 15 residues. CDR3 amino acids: CASSPDSSSYNEQFF. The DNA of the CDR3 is TGTGCCAGCAGCCCGGACTCTAGCTCCTACAATGAGCAGTTCTTC.

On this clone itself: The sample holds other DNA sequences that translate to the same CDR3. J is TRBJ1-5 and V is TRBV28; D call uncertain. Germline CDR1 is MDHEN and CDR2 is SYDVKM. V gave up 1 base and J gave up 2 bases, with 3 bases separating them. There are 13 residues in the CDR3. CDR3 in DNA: TGTGCCAGCAGTTTATCGGGCAATCAGCCCCAGCATTTT. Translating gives CASSLSGNQPQHF.

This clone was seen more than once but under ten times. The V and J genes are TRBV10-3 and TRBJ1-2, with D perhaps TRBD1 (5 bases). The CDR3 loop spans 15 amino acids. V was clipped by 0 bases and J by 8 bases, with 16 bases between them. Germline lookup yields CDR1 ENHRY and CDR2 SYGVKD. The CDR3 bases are TGTGCCATCAGTGAGTCTCCCCCAGGGACGTACGGCTACACCTTC. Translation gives CAISESPPGTYGYTF.

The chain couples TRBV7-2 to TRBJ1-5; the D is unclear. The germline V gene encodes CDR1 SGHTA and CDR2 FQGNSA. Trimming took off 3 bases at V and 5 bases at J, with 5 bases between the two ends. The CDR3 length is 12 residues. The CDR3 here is CASSFVDQPQHF. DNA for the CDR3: TGTGCCAGCAGCTTCGTCGATCAGCCCCAGCATTTT.

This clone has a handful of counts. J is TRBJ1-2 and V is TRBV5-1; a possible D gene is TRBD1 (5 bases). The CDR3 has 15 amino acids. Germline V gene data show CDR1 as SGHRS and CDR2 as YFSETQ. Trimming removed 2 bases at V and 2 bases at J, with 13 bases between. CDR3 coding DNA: TGCGCCAGCAGCTTTGGGGGACGGACGAACTATGGCTACACCTTC. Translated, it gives CASSFGGRTNYGYTF.

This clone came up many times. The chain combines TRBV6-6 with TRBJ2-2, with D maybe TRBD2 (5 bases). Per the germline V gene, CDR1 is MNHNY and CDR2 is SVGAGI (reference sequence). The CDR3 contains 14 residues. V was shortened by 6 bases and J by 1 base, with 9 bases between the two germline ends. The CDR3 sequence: CASRLDWNTGELFF. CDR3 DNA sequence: TGTGCCAGCAGATTGGACTGGAACACCGGGGAGCTGTTTTTT.

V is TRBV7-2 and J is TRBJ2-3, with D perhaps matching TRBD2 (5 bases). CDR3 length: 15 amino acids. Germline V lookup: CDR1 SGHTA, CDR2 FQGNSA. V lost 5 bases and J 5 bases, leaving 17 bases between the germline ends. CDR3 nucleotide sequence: TGTGCCAGCAGCCTATCTCCTAGCTTGAGAGATACGCAGTATTTT. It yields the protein CASSLSPSLRDTQYF.

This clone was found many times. For the CDR3, the DNA is TGCGCCACCGTACGTGAAGCTTTCTTT. Translated, it gives CATVREAFF. The V and J genes are TRBV23-1 and TRBJ1-1; D not resolved. TRBV23-1 is sorted into the ORF group, with uncertain function. This CDR3 spans 9 amino acids. The V end was cut by 10 bases, the J end by 7 bases, with 7 bases between.

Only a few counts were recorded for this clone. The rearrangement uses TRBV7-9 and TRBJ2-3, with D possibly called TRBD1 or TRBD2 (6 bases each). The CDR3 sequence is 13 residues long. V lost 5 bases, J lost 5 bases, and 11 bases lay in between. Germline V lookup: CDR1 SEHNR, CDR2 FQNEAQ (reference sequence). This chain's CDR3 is CASSLRGGDTQYF. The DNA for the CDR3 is TGTGCCAGCAGCCTCAGGGGAGGAGATACGCAGTATTTT.

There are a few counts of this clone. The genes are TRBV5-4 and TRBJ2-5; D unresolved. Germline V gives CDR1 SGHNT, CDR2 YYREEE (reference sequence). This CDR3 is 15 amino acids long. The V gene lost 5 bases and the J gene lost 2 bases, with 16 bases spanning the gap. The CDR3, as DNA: TGTGCCAGCAGAAAGGAAAGAGCAGGACAAGAGACCCAGTACTTC. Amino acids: CASRKERAGQETQYF.

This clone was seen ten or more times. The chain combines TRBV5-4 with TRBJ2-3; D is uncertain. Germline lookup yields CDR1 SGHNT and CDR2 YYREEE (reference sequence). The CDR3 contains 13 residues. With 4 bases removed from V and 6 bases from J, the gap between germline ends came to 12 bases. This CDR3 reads CASSEKSPDTQYF. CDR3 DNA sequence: TGTGCCAGCAGCGAGAAATCCCCGGATACGCAGTATTTT.

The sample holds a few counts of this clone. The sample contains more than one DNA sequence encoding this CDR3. Here the CDR3 DNA reads TGTGCCAGCAGGGGGACAGGGGGGGACGAGCAGTACTTC. It specifies CASRGTGGDEQYF. The chain has TRBV27 and TRBJ2-7, with TRBD1 matching 11 bases. The CDR3 is 13 residues long. Per the germline V gene, CDR1 is MNHEY and CDR2 is SMNVEV (reference sequence). With V trimmed by 6 bases and J by 5 bases, 3 bases remained unmatched.

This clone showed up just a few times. CDR3 nucleotides: TGTGCCAGCAGCGCCCCTAATGAAAAACTGTTTTTT. Encoded protein: CASSAPNEKLFF. The chain employs TRBV28 and TRBJ1-4; D is uncertain. Looked up from germline, CDR1 is MDHEN and CDR2 is SYDVKM. Trimming pared 6 bases from V and 3 bases from J, leaving 5 bases between. There are 12 residues in the CDR3.

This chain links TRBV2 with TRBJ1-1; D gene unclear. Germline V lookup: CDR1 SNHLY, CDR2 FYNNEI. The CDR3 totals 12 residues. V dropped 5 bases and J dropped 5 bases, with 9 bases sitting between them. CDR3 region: CASSRTWTEAFF. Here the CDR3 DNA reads TGTGCCAGCAGTAGAACATGGACTGAAGCTTTCTTT. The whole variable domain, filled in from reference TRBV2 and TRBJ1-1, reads EPEVTQTPSHQVTQMGQEVILRCVPISNHLYFYWYRQILGQKVEFLVSFYNNEISEKSEIFDDQFSVERPDGSNFTLKIRSTKLEDSAMYFCASSRTWTEAFFGQGTRLTVV.

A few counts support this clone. This chain's CDR3 is CASSHVKRNSYNEQFF. The CDR3 DNA follows: TGTGCCAGCAGCCACGTAAAAAGGAACTCCTACAATGAGCAGTTCTTC. This chain uses TRBV11-3 with TRBJ2-1; no reliable D call. The V gene lost 5 bases and the J gene lost 0 bases, with 14 bases spanning the gap. This CDR3 is 16 amino acids long. CDR1 SGHNT and CDR2 YENEEA come from the germline V gene.

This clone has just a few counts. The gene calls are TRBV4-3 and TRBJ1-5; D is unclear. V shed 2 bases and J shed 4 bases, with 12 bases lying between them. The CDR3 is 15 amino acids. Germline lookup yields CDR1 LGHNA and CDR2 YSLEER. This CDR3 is CASSQTPDANQPQHF. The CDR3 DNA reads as TGCGCCAGCAGCCAAACCCCCGACGCGAATCAGCCCCAGCATTTT.

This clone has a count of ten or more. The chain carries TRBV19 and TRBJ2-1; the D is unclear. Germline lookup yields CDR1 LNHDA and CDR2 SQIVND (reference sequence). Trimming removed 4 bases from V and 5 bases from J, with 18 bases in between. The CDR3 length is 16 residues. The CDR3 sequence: CASSNPTVGLNNEQFF. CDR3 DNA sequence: TGTGCCAGTAGTAACCCGACTGTGGGCCTAAACAATGAGCAGTTCTTC.

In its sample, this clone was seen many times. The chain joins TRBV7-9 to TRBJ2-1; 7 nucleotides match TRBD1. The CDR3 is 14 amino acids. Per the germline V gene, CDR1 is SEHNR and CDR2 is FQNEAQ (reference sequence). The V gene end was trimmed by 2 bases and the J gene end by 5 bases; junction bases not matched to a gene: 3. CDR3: CASSLRTGDNEQFF. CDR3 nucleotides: TGTGCCAGCAGCTTAAGGACAGGAGACAATGAGCAGTTCTTC.

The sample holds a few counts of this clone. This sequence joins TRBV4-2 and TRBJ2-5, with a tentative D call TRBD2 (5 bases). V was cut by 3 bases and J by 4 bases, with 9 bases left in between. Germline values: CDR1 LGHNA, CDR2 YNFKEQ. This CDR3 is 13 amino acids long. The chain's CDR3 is CASSHPGIETQYF. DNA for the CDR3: TGTGCCAGCAGCCACCCCGGGATAGAGACCCAGTACTTC.

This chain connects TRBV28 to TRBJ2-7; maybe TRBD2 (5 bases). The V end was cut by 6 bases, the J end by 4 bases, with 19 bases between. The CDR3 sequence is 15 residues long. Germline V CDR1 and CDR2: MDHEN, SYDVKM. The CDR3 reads CASSLGGEDQYEQYF. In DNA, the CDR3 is TGTGCCAGCAGCTTAGGAGGAGAGGACCAGTACGAGCAGTACTTC.